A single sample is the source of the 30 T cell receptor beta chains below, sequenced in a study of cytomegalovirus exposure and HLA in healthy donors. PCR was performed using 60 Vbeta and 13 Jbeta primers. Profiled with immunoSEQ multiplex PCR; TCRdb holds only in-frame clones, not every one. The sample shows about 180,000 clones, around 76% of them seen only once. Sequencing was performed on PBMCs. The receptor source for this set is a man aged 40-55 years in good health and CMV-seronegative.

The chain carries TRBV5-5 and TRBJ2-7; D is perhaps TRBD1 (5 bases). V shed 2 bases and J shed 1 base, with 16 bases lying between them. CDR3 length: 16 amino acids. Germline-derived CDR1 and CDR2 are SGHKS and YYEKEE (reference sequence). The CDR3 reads CASSFFAATVSYEQYF. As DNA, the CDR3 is TGTGCCAGCAGCTTTTTTGCTGCGACAGTTTCCTACGAGCAGTACTTC. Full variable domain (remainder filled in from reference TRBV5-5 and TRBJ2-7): DAGVTQSPTHLIKTRGQQVTLRCSPISGHKSVSWYQQVLGQGPQFIFQYYEKEERGRGNFPDRFSARQFPNYSSELNVNALLLGDSALYLCASSFFAATVSYEQYFGPGTRLTVT.

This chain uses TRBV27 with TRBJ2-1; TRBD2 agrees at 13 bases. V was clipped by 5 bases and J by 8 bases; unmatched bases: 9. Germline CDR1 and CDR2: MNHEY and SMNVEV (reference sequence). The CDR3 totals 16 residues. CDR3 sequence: CASSPTSGGYGDEQFF. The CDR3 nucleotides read TGTGCCAGCAGTCCGACTAGCGGGGGGTACGGGGATGAGCAGTTCTTC.

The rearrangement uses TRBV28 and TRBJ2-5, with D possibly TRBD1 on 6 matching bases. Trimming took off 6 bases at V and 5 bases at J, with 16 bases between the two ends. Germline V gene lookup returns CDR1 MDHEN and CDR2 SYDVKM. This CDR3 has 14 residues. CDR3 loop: CASSHRDKRETQYF. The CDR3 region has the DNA TGTGCCAGCAGCCACCGGGACAAAAGGGAGACCCAGTACTTC.

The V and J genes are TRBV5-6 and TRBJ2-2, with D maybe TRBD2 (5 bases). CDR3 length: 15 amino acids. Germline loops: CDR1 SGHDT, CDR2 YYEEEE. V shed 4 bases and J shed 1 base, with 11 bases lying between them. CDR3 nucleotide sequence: TGTGCCAGCAGCAGGGAGCGACAGAACACCGGGGAGCTGTTTTTT. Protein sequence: CASSRERQNTGELFF.

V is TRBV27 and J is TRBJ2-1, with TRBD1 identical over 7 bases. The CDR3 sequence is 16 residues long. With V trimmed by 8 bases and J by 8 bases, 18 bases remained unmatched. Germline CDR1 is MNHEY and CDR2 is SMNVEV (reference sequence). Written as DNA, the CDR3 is TGTGCCAGCTCCCTCACAGGGGCAGGGTTTCGGTATGAGCAGTTCTTC. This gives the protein CASSLTGAGFRYEQFF.

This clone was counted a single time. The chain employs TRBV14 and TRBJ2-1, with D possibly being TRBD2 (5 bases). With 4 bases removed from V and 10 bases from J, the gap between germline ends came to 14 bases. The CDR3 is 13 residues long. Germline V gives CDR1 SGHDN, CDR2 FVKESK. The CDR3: CASSRQFGREQFF. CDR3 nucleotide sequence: TGTGCCAGCAGCCGTCAATTTGGGAGAGAGCAGTTCTTC.

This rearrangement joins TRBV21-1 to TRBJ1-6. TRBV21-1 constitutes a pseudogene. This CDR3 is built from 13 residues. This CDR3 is CASSKGANSPLHF. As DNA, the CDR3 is TGTGCCAGCAGCAAAGGAGCAAATTCACCCCTCCACTTT.

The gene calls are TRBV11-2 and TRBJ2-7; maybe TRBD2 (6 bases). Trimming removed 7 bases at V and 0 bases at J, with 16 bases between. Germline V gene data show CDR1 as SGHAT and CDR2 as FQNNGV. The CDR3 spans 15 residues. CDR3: CASNRGWGDSYEQYF. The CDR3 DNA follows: TGTGCCAGCAACCGGGGGTGGGGCGACTCCTACGAGCAGTACTTC.

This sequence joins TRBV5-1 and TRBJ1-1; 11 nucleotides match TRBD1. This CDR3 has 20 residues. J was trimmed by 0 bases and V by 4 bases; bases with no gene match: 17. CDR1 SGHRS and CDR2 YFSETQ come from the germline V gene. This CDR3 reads CASSPRPGTGGGFMNTEAFF. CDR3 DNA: TGCGCCAGCAGCCCGCGTCCCGGGACAGGGGGGGGCTTCATGAACACTGAAGCTTTCTTT.

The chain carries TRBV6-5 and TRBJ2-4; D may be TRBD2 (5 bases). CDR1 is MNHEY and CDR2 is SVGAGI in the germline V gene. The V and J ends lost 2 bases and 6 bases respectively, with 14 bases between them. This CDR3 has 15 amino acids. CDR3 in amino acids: CASSYRGSSGNIQYF. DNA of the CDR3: TGTGCCAGCAGTTACCGCGGTAGCAGCGGAAACATTCAGTACTTC.

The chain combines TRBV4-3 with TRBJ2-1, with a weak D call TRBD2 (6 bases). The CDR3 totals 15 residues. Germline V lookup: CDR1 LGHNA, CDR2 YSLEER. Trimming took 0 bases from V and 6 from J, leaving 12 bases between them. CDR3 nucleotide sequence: TGCGCCAGCAGCCAAGATACTGGGGGACTCAATGAGCAGTTCTTC. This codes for CASSQDTGGLNEQFF.

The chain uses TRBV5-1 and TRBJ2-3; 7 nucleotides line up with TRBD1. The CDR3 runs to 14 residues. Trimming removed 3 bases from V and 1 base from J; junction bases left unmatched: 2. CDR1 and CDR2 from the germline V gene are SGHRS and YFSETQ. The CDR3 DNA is TGCGCCAGCAGCTCAGGGGGTCGCACAGATACGCAGTATTTT. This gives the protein CASSSGGRTDTQYF.

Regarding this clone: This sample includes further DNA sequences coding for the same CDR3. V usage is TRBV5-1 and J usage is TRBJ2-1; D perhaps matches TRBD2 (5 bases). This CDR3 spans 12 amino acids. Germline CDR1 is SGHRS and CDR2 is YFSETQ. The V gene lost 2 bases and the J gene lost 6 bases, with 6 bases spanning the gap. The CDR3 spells CASSLGGNEQFF. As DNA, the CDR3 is TGCGCCAGCAGCTTAGGAGGCAATGAGCAGTTCTTC.

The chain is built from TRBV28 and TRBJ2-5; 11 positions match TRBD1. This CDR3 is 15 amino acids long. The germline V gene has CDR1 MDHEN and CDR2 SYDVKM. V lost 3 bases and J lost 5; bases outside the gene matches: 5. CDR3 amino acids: CASSFSGTGGETQYF. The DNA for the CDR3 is TGTGCCAGCAGTTTCTCCGGGACAGGGGGGGAGACCCAGTACTTC.

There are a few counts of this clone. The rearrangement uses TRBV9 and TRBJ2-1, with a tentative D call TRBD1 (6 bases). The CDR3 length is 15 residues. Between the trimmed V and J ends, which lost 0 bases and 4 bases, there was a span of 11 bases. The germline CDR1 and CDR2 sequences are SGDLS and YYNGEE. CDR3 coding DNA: TGTGCCAGCAGCGTAGCGGACAGACCATACAATGAGCAGTTCTTC. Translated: CASSVADRPYNEQFF.

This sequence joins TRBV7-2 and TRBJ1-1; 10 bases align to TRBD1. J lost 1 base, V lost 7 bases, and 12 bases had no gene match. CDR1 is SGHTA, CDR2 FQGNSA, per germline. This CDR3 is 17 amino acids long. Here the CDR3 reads CASTSPRQGARNTEAFF. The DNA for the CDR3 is TGTGCCAGCACCTCCCCCAGACAGGGGGCGCGGAACACTGAAGCTTTCTTT.

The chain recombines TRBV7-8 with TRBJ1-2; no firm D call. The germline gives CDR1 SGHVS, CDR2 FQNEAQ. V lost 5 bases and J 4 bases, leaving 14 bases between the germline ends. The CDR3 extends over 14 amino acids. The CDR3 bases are TGTGCCAGCAGCCTCGAGGGCCGAGTCTATGGCTACACCTTC. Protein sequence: CASSLEGRVYGYTF.

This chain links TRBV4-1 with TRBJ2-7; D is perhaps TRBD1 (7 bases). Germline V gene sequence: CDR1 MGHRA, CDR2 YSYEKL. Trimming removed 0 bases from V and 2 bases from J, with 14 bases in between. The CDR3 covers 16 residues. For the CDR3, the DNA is TGCGCCAGCAGCCAAGATTCGGCGGGGACAGCCTACGAGCAGTACTTC. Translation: CASSQDSAGTAYEQYF.

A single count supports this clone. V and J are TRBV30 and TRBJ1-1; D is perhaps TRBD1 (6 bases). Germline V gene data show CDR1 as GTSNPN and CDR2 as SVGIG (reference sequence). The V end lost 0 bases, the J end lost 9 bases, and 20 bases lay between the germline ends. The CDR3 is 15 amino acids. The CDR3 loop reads CAWSVQGQPYRKAFF. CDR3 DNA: TGTGCCTGGAGTGTACAAGGACAGCCGTACAGAAAAGCTTTCTTT. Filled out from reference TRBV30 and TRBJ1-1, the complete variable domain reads SQTIHQWPATLVQPVGSPLSLECTVEGTSNPNLYWYRQAAGRGLQLLFYSVGIGQISSEVPQNLSASRPQDRQFILSSKKLLLSDSGFYLCAWSVQGQPYRKAFFGQGTRLTVV.

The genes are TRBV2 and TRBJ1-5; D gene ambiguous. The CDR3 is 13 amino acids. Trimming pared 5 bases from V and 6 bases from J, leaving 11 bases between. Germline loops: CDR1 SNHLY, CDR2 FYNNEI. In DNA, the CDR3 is TGTGCCAGCAGTTCACAGACACGTCAGCCCCAGCATTTT. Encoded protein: CASSSQTRQPQHF.

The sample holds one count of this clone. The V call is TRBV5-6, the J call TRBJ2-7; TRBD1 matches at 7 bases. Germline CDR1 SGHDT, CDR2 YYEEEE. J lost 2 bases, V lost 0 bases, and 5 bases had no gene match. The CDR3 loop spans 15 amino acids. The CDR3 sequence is CASSLEQGKAYEQYF. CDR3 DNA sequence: TGTGCCAGCAGCTTGGAACAGGGGAAGGCCTACGAGCAGTACTTC.

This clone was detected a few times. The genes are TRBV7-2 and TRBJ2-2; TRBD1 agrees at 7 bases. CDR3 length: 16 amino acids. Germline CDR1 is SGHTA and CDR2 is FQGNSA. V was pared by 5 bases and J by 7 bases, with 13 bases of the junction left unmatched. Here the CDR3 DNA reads TGTGCCAGCAGCCTAATGACAGGGAAGATGATCGGGGAGCTGTTTTTT. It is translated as CASSLMTGKMIGELFF.

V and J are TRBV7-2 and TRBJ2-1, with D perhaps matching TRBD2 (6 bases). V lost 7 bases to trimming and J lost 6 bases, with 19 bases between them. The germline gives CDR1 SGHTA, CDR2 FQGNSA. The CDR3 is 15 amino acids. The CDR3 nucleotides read TGTGCCAGCACCCCCCGGGCAGCGGGCTTCAATGAGCAGTTCTTC. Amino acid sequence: CASTPRAAGFNEQFF.

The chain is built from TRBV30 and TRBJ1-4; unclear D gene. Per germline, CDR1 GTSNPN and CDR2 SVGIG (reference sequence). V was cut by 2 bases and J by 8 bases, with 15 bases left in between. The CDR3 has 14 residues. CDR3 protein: CAWSLGSPVEKLFF. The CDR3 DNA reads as TGTGCCTGGAGTCTGGGCAGCCCGGTCGAAAAACTGTTTTTT.

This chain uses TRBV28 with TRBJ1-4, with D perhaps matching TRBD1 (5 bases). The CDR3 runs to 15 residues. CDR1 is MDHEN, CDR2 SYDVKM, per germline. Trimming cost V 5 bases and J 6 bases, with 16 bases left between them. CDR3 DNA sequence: TGTGCCAGCAGTACTCCGGGACGGGGGGATGAAAAACTGTTTTTT. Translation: CASSTPGRGDEKLFF.

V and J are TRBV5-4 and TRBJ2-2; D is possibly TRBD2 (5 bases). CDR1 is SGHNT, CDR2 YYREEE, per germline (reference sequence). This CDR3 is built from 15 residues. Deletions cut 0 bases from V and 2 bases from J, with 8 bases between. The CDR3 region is CASSLGLANTGELFF. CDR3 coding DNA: TGTGCCAGCAGCTTGGGGCTAGCAAACACCGGGGAGCTGTTTTTT.

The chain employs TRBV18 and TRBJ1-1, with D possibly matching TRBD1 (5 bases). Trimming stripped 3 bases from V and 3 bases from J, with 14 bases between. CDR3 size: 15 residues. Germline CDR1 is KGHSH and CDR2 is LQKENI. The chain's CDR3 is CASSPSREGDTEAFF. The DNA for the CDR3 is TGTGCCAGCTCACCTTCCAGGGAAGGGGACACTGAAGCTTTCTTT.

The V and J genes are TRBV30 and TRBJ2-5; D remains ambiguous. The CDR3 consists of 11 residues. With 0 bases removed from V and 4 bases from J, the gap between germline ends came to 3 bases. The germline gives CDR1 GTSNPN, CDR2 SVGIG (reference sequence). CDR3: CAWSVGETQYF. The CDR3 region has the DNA TGTGCCTGGAGTGTCGGAGAGACCCAGTACTTC. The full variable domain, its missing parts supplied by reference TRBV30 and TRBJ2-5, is SQTIHQWPATLVQPVGSPLSLECTVEGTSNPNLYWYRQAAGRGLQLLFYSVGIGQISSEVPQNLSASRPQDRQFILSSKKLLLSDSGFYLCAWSVGETQYFGPGTRLLVL.

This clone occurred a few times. The CDR3 reads CASSKAETSTNNEQFF. CDR3 in DNA: TGTGCCAGCAGTAAGGCGGAGACTAGCACCAATAATGAGCAGTTCTTC. The chain employs TRBV28 and TRBJ2-1, with 7 nucleotides matching TRBD2. Germline CDR1 is MDHEN and CDR2 is SYDVKM. The CDR3 contains 16 residues. Trimming at V came to 5 bases and at J to 7 bases, leaving 14 bases not matched to a gene.

The CDR3, as DNA: TGTGCCAGCAGTCCCGGGGGAGGGTATGGCTACACCTTC. Amino acids: CASSPGGGYGYTF. The chain has TRBV28 and TRBJ1-2; a weak D match, TRBD1 (5 bases). Germline lookup yields CDR1 MDHEN and CDR2 SYDVKM. This CDR3 has 13 residues. The ends were cut back, 5 bases at V and 5 bases at J, with 12 bases in the middle.